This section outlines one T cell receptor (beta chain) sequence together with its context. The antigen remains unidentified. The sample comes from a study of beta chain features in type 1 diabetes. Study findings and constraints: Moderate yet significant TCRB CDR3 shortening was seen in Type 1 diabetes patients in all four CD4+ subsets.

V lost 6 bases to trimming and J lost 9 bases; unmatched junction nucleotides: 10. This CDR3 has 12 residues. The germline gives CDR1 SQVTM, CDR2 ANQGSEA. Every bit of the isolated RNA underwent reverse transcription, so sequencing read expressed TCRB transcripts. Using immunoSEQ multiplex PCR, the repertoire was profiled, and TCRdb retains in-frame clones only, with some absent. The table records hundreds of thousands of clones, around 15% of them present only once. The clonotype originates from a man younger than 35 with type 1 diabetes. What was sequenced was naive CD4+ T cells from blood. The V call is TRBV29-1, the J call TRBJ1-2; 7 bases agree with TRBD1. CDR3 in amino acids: CSVADRVERYTF. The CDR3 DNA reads TGCAGCGTCGCCGACAGGGTTGAACGCTACACCTTC. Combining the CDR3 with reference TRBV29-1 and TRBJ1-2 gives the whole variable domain SAVISQKPSRDICQRGTSLTIQCQVDSQVTMMFWYRQQPGQSLTLIATANQGSEATYESGFVIDKFPISRPNLTFSTLTVSNMSPEDSSIYLCSVADRVERYTFGSGTRLTVV.